Below, one TCR beta chain is given with its context. This sample was included in a study of blood T cell repertoires in COVID-19. Study as a whole: PBMCs, B-cell-depleted T cells, or T cells were the source of the cDNA or gDNA that made up the material.

Original processing notes: Using reference gene primer amplification, nucleated cell counts were estimated. Produced via immunoSEQ multiplex PCR; TCRdb's table is partial and in-frame only. The V and J calls and the clone size are those of that table, but D and trimming were determined from the DNA. The table has fewer than 150,000 clones, 70% to 90% seen once. CDR3 length: 16 residues. Trimming removed 3 bases from V and 0 bases from J; junction bases left unmatched: 11. Germline V gene lookup returns CDR1 DFQATT and CDR2 SNEGSKA (reference sequence). Source material: peripheral blood. The genes are TRBV20-1 and TRBJ2-7, with 7 bases identical to TRBD2. The TCR originated in a man in his 70s who had recovered from COVID-19. In DNA form, the CDR3 reads TGCAGTGCTAGTGGATTGGAGTGGGAGGGCTCCTACGAGCAGTACTTC. This sequence encodes CSASGLEWEGSYEQYF.